One sample yielded the 6 T cell receptor beta chains listed below, sequenced in a study of shared clonotypes between healthy human individuals. Measured with immunoSEQ multiplex PCR; TCRdb has only the in-frame clones, and not every one. The data show about 1.4 million clones, approximately 97% seen once. The sequencing sample was made of naive CD4+ T cells sorted from blood. Subset indicated: CD45RA+ positively selected. These receptors came from a man in his thirties or forties in good health.

This rearrangement joins TRBV10-1 to TRBJ1-1; D unclear. Trimming stripped 4 bases from V and 0 bases from J, with 6 bases between. From germline, CDR1 is WNHNN and CDR2 SYGVQD (reference sequence). The CDR3 totals 13 residues. For the CDR3, the DNA is TGCGCCAGCAGTGGACAAATGAACACTGAAGCTTTCTTT. It yields the protein CASSGQMNTEAFF.

The chain is built from TRBV19 and TRBJ2-1; TRBD2 is a possible D gene (6 bases). The CDR3 length is 13 residues. Germline CDR1 and CDR2: LNHDA and SQIVND (reference sequence). Between the trimmed V and J ends, which lost 7 bases and 4 bases, there was a span of 11 bases. CDR3 region: CASMREPYNEQFF. CDR3 DNA: TGTGCCAGTATGCGGGAACCTTACAATGAGCAGTTCTTC.

This chain joins TRBV27 and TRBJ2-5, with D tentatively TRBD1 or TRBD2 (5 bases each). The CDR3 length is 13 residues. The germline V and J ends were trimmed by 10 bases and 5 bases, with 17 bases remaining between them. The V gene's germline CDR1 is MNHEY and CDR2 SMNVEV (reference sequence). For the CDR3, the DNA is TGTGCCACCAGAAGGGACCCCAGGGAGACCCAGTACTTC. Its protein product is CATRRDPRETQYF.

V usage is TRBV4-1 and J usage is TRBJ2-7; either TRBD1 or TRBD2 may fit D (6 bases each). The CDR3 is made up of 14 amino acids. Germline loops: CDR1 MGHRA, CDR2 YSYEKL. Trimming took 2 bases from V and 4 from J, leaving 12 bases between them. Here the CDR3 reads CASSQRGESYEQYF. In nucleotides, the CDR3 is TGCGCCAGCAGCCAAAGGGGGGAATCTTACGAGCAGTACTTC.

V and J are TRBV6-5 and TRBJ2-2; D is perhaps TRBD2 (5 bases). V lost 6 bases to trimming and J lost 1 base, with 9 bases between them. Germline CDR1 reads MNHEY; CDR2 reads SVGAGI. This CDR3 has 14 residues. The CDR3 loop is CASRLLENTGELFF. The CDR3 DNA reads TGTGCCAGCAGGCTACTAGAGAACACCGGGGAGCTGTTTTTT.

Here the CDR3 reads CASSPDPPAGVYEQYF. Here the CDR3 DNA reads TGTGCCAGCTCACCCGACCCCCCAGCGGGAGTCTACGAGCAGTACTTC. V usage is TRBV18 and J usage is TRBJ2-7, with 8 nucleotides matching TRBD2. CDR1 KGHSH and CDR2 LQKENI come from the germline V gene. The CDR3 spans 16 residues. Losses at the gene ends were 3 bases for V and 3 bases for J; bases not matched to a gene: 10.